This entry is about one T cell receptor beta chain. Its recognized antigen is unknown. No clone much larger than this one lies a single base away; base qualities are absent. TCRbeta CDR3 regions were amplified from genomic DNA by means of the immunoSEQ Assay, a bias-controlled multiplex PCR. As for the original processing: The number of nucleated cells in each sample was estimated from the amplification of reference gene primers within the assay. To quantify the absolute abundance of each unique TCRbeta CDR3 rearrangement, sequence reads were collapsed and filtered. For each sample, productive Simpson clonality was calculated by taking the square root of Simpson's diversity index across productive rearrangements. TCRdb stores this immuneACCESS table with in-frame sequences only. Part of the clones is absent; in the studies checked, under half of the shortfall reflects unresolved V genes, and no reason is known for the rest. D and trimming come from the DNA, and the V and J calls and clone size come from that table. This sample lists about 110,000 clones; less than 90% were detected once. Around 4.3% of the sample lies in the top ten.

V lost 2 bases and J lost 1 base; the stretch between them is 3 bases long. The CDR3 has 12 amino acids, counting the end cysteine and phenylalanine. The sequence is cut down to CDR3 DNA, 36 bases in frame from base 1. The germline V gene yields ENHRY for CDR1 and SYGVKD for CDR2. The data were taken from a study of blood T cell repertoires in COVID-19 (dated by TCRdb to 2018 to 2021). About the full investigation: The collaborator samples originated in the United States, Italy and Spain and spanned the acute and convalescent phases of COVID-19. Subjects who had been exposed to COVID-19, were actively infected with it, or had recovered from it provided the deeply sampled blood TCRbeta repertoires that made up the dataset. Sample metadata almost always included a de-identified subject ID, COVID-19 status, age in years and sex. A freely available public database, intended as a resource for researchers studying the immune response to SARS-CoV-2, is where the repertoires were released. Samples came from the ongoing ImmuneRACE study (first 160 participants) plus 1,254 subjects from 6 global collaborators. Where available, HLA class I and class II types were taken from metadata supplied by the sample provider and were not determined by assay-based typing. The prospective study material was composed of cDNA or gDNA derived from T cells, B-cell-depleted T cells, or PBMCs.

Collaborating institutions collected whole blood in K2EDTA tubes following their own protocols. For TCRbeta analysis, collaborator samples were shipped as frozen whole blood, as isolated PBMCs, or as DNA extracted from either sample type. Results the study describes overall, beyond this receptor: Clinical and demographic metadata were provided uncurated, with the amount varying by source and participant.

Recombination joined TRBV10-3 with TRBJ2-7, with the identity of the D gene unclear. The specimen was peripheral blood. The source is a man aged 50-59 years with acute or convalescent COVID-19. The DNA is as follows: TGTGCCATCAGTGAGGCGTCCTACGAGCAGTACTTC. Protein translation: CAISEASYEQYF.